This T cell receptor beta chain was documented in a study of cytomegalovirus exposure and HLA in healthy donors. This CDR3 has 12 residues. Germline V gives CDR1 SEHNR, CDR2 FQNEAQ (reference sequence). Trimming left V 2 bases short and J 4 bases short, with 6 bases between. TCRdb's copy holds only in-frame clones and misses some; the assay was immunoSEQ multiplex PCR. Seen here are some 250,000 clones, less than 95% observed once, and the top ten hold under 4%. This clone occurred a few times. V usage is TRBV7-9 and J usage is TRBJ2-7; D gene uncertain. Source material: PBMCs. The receptor's source is a woman in her 30s in good health and CMV-seronegative. CDR3 loop: CASSLTDYEQYF. The DNA for the CDR3 is TGTGCCAGCAGCTTAACAGATTACGAGCAGTACTTC.